This T cell receptor (beta chain) originates from a study of shared clonotypes between healthy human individuals. Study-level findings and limits: Of the naive CD4 clonotypes, approximately 5% were shared across a handful of donors.

CD45RO-negative, CCR7-positively selected cells formed the naive CD8 fraction, excluding terminally differentiated effector memory CD45RA+ cells. About this clone: What it recognizes is unknown.

CDR3 length equals 15 residues. Germline loops: CDR1 SGDLS, CDR2 YYNGEE. V gave up 2 bases and J gave up 3 bases, with 14 bases separating them. Samples underwent the assay at deep level. Repertoires were generated with immunoSEQ multiplex PCR, while TCRdb's copy carries only in-frame clones and drops some. The top ten clones hold more than 1.5% of a sample with around 2.1 million clones, 90% to 95% of them seen once. The clonotype comes from a man younger than 30 in good health. Some clones in this sample may be carry-over from other donors' samples. The V and J genes are TRBV9 and TRBJ1-1, with D possibly TRBD1 on 5 matching bases. Sequencing was done on a sample of naive CD8+ T cells from PBMCs. The CDR3 loop reads CASSVGVGGYTEAFF. CDR3 DNA sequence: TGTGCCAGCAGCGTCGGAGTTGGGGGGTACACTGAAGCTTTCTTT.